The TCR beta chain under discussion was sequenced for a study of spatial heterogeneity in lung cancer. V lost 0 bases to trimming and J lost 0 bases, with 13 bases between them. Per germline, CDR1 SGHRS and CDR2 YFSETQ. There are 16 residues in the CDR3. This clonotype appeared many times. TCRdb used MiXCR to reprocess the 5' RACE reads, holding one entry per CDR3 protein. This sample has around 37,000 distinct CDR3 sequences, with under 8.5% found just once. The sample's time point: sample taken at primary tumor resection. The TCR sequence derives from a female donor with early-stage non-small cell lung cancer. The chain recombines TRBV5-1 with TRBJ2-7; D is undetermined. Sequenced here: PBMCs, sampled at surgery. Written as DNA, the CDR3 is TGCGCCAGCAGCTTGGGACCTACAGTCCTCTCCTACGAGCAGTACTTC. Translated, it gives CASSLGPTVLSYEQYF.